These 13 T cell receptor beta chains were all obtained from the same sample, sequenced in a study of OX40 agonist ivuxolimab in advanced cancers. Repertoires were generated with immunoSEQ multiplex PCR, while TCRdb's copy carries only in-frame clones and drops some. Here the sample spans about 64,000 clones, around 89% being singletons. The sample in question was CD4+ or CD8+ T cells sorted from blood, obtained in a trial of the OX40 agonist ivuxolimab. The receptors stem from an adult with an advanced solid tumor such as melanoma, head and neck, liver or kidney cancer.

The rearrangement uses TRBV7-6 and TRBJ2-3, with TRBD1 matching 8 bases. The CDR3 is made up of 14 amino acids. Per the germline V gene, CDR1 is SGHVS and CDR2 is FNYEAQ. The ends lost 6 bases at V and 1 base at J; junction bases unmatched: 3. The CDR3 bases are TGTGCCAGCAGTTTGGACAGGGGCACAGATACGCAGTATTTT. Translation: CASSLDRGTDTQYF.

The chain joins TRBV5-5 to TRBJ2-7; 7 bases fit TRBD2. The CDR3 runs to 15 residues. V lost 0 bases to trimming and J lost 2 bases; unmatched junction nucleotides: 5. CDR1 SGHKS and CDR2 YYEKEE come from the germline V gene (reference sequence). DNA of the CDR3: TGTGCCAGCAGCTTGGGAGGAGCGGGACCCTACGAGCAGTACTTC. The encoded protein is CASSLGGAGPYEQYF. Combining the CDR3 with reference TRBV5-5 and TRBJ2-7 gives the whole variable domain DAGVTQSPTHLIKTRGQQVTLRCSPISGHKSVSWYQQVLGQGPQFIFQYYEKEERGRGNFPDRFSARQFPNYSSELNVNALLLGDSALYLCASSLGGAGPYEQYFGPGTRLTVT.

The rearrangement links TRBV5-4 to TRBJ1-4, with D unresolved. The CDR3 loop spans 14 amino acids. V was shortened by 4 bases and J by 0 bases, with 7 bases between the two germline ends. Germline CDR1 and CDR2: SGHNT and YYREEE (reference sequence). The CDR3 DNA reads as TGTGCCAGCAGCAAGTCCTCAACTAATGAAAAACTGTTTTTT. Translated: CASSKSSTNEKLFF.

The chain couples TRBV27 to TRBJ2-3; D ambiguous. This CDR3 has 15 amino acids. V was cut by 2 bases and J by 0 bases, with 9 bases left in between. Germline CDR1 MNHEY, CDR2 SMNVEV (reference sequence). The CDR3 reads CASSLQDPSTDTQYF. CDR3 nucleotides: TGTGCCAGCAGTTTACAGGATCCTAGCACAGATACGCAGTATTTT.

The chain is built from TRBV28 and TRBJ2-7; no firm D call. Germline-derived CDR1 and CDR2 are MDHEN and SYDVKM. This CDR3 has 15 amino acids. V lost 5 bases and J lost 3, with 17 bases in between. The CDR3 DNA reads as TGTGCCAGCAGTGTCCCTACGGGTGGGTACTACGAGCAGTACTTC. Translating it yields CASSVPTGGYYEQYF.

This rearrangement joins TRBV7-9 to TRBJ2-7; D gene ambiguous. The CDR3 loop spans 12 amino acids. V lost 5 bases and J 4 bases, leaving 9 bases between the germline ends. Germline V CDR1 and CDR2: SEHNR, FQNEAQ (reference sequence). This CDR3 reads CASSPDVYEQYF. Written as DNA, the CDR3 is TGTGCCAGCAGCCCGGACGTTTACGAGCAGTACTTC.

This clone has just one count. The genes are TRBV25-1 and TRBJ1-1; D uncertain. The CDR3 covers 14 residues. Trimming removed 3 bases at V and 4 bases at J, with 12 bases between. CDR1 is MGHDK, CDR2 SYGVNS, per germline. CDR3 DNA: TGTGCCAGCAGTGACCCCACTCGACTCACTGAAGCTTTCTTT. As protein: CASSDPTRLTEAFF. Full variable domain (remainder filled in from reference TRBV25-1 and TRBJ1-1): EADIYQTPRYLVIGTGKKITLECSQTMGHDKMYWYQQDPGMELHLIHYSYGVNSTEKGDLSSESTVSRIRTEHFPLTLESARPSHTSQYLCASSDPTRLTEAFFGQGTRLTVV.

The genes are TRBV29-1 and TRBJ1-1, with 9 bases lining up with TRBD1. Germline CDR1 is SQVTM and CDR2 is ANQGSEA. This CDR3 has 12 amino acids. Trimming took 6 bases from V and 3 from J; bases not matched to a gene: 2. CDR3 DNA: TGCAGCGTGGACAGGGGAGACACTGAAGCTTTCTTT. Translating gives CSVDRGDTEAFF.

This sequence joins TRBV2 and TRBJ2-3; D is uncertain. CDR1 SNHLY and CDR2 FYNNEI come from the germline V gene. The CDR3 loop spans 12 amino acids. Trimming removed 5 bases at V and 4 bases at J, with 7 bases between. The CDR3 region is CASSQAPDTQYF. As DNA, the CDR3 is TGTGCCAGCAGTCAGGCCCCAGATACGCAGTATTTT.

The chain recombines TRBV7-9 with TRBJ1-2; TRBD1 agrees at 7 bases. Germline-derived CDR1 and CDR2 are SEHNR and FQNEAQ (reference sequence). V was clipped by 2 bases and J by 2 bases; unmatched bases: 5. There are 15 residues in the CDR3. This chain's CDR3 is CASSLSRGENYGYTF. CDR3 bases: TGTGCCAGCAGCTTATCCAGGGGGGAAAACTATGGCTACACCTTC.

The table lists this clone with a few counts. The chain is built from TRBV5-6 and TRBJ2-7; D perhaps matches TRBD2 (5 bases). Per germline, CDR1 SGHDT and CDR2 YYEEEE. The germline V and J ends were trimmed by 5 bases and 5 bases, with 20 bases remaining between them. The CDR3 has 15 amino acids. The CDR3 nucleotides read TGTGCCAGCAGTACCACGCGGGCCCCCGTAAACGAGCAGTACTTC. Translating it yields CASSTTRAPVNEQYF.

This rearrangement joins TRBV6-1 to TRBJ2-3; weak D call: TRBD1 (5 bases). The CDR3 runs 13 residues. V shed 0 bases and J shed 9 bases, with 10 bases lying between them. Germline V gene data show CDR1 as MNHNS and CDR2 as SASEGT. CDR3 in amino acids: CASSEAGLTTQYF. CDR3 DNA sequence: TGTGCCAGCAGTGAAGCGGGGCTAACCACGCAGTATTTT.

The chain employs TRBV14 and TRBJ1-5; 7 nucleotides line up with TRBD1. This CDR3 region has 13 residues. Germline CDR1 SGHDN, CDR2 FVKESK. V shed 4 bases, J shed 6 bases, and the junction held 3 bases outside the gene matches. CDR3 loop: CASSLTGVQPQHF. CDR3 DNA sequence: TGTGCCAGCAGCCTAACAGGGGTTCAGCCCCAGCATTTT.